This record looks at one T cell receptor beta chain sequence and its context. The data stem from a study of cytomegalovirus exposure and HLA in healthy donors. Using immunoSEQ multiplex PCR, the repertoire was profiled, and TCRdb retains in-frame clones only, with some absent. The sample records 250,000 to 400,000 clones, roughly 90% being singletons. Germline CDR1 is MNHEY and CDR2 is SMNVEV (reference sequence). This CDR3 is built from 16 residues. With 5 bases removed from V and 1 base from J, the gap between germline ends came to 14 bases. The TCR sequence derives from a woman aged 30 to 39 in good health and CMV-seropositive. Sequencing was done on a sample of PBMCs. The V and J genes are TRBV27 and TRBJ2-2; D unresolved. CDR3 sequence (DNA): TGTGCCAGCAGTCCTATTAGATACAAGAACACCGGGGAGCTGTTTTTT. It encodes CASSPIRYKNTGELFF.